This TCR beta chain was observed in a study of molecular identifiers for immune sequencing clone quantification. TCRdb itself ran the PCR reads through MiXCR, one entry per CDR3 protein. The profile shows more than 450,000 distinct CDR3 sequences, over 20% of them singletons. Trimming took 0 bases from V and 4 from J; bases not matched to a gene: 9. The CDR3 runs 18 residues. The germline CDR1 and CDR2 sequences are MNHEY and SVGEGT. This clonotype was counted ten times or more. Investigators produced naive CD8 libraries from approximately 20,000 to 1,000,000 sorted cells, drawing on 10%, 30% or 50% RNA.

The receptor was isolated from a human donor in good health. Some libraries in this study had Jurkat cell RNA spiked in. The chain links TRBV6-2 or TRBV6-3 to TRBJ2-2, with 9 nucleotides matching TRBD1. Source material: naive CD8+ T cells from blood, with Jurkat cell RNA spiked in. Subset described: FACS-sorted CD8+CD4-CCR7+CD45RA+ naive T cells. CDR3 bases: TGTGCCAGCAGTTACTCCCCCTGGACAGGGGCGGTCACCGGGGAGCTGTTTTTT. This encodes CASSYSPWTGAVTGELFF.